The 7 T cell receptor beta chains given below trace back to one sample, sequenced in a study of T cells in Graves' hyperthyroidism and ophthalmopathy. TCR beta CDR3 regions were amplified from RNA. HTBI primers were the set used in a first-round RT-PCR of the TCR CDR3. TCRdb analysed the multiplex PCR reads with MiXCR anew, one entry per CDR3 protein. The top ten hold around 30% of the sample, which has roughly 400,000 distinct CDR3 sequences, less than 20% seen once. What was sequenced was blood. The receptor source for this set is a young woman with Graves' hyperthyroidism that later progressed to Graves' ophthalmopathy.

The V and J genes are TRBV24-1 and TRBJ2-7; 9 bases agree with TRBD1. J gave up 5 bases and V 10 bases, and 8 bases lay outside the gene matches. Germline CDR1 KGHDR, CDR2 SFDVKD. The CDR3 length is 13 residues. The CDR3 nucleotides are TGTGCCACTTCAAGACAGGGGGACCACGAGCAGTACTTC. Translated, it gives CATSRQGDHEQYF.

At least ten counts were recorded for this clonotype. The chain recombines TRBV13 with TRBJ2-2; the match to TRBD1 covers 7 bases. Germline-derived CDR1 and CDR2 are PRHDT and FYEKMQ (reference sequence). V shed 2 bases and J 0 bases; nucleotides not matched to a gene: 9. The CDR3 has 18 amino acids. The CDR3 protein is CASSLRGLPFANTGELFF. In DNA, the CDR3 is TGTGCCAGCAGCTTAAGGGGGCTTCCTTTCGCGAACACCGGGGAGCTGTTTTTT.

This clonotype came up a few times. The V gene is TRBV6-1, the J gene TRBJ2-1, with 7 positions matching TRBD2. The V segment lost 8 bases and the J segment 9 bases; nucleotides outside the gene matches: 13. Germline CDR1 MNHNS, CDR2 SASEGT. CDR3 length: 14 residues. The CDR3 loop reads CASSLGVGRGEQFF. In nucleotides, the CDR3 is TGTGCCAGCTCCCTGGGGGTGGGGAGGGGTGAGCAGTTCTTC.

The chain is built from TRBV6-4 and TRBJ2-1; 12 nucleotides line up with TRBD1. J gave up 9 bases and V 6 bases, and 15 bases lay outside the gene matches. Germline CDR1 is MRHNA and CDR2 is SNTAGT. This CDR3 is 17 amino acids long. The CDR3 DNA sequence: TGTGCCAGCAGCCCCCAGATATTGGGACAGGGGGCTACTGAGCAGTTCTTC. Amino acids: CASSPQILGQGATEQFF.

This clonotype has a handful of counts. This may arise from a read error, as a much more abundant clone is one base away. This chain links TRBV7-9 with TRBJ1-2; D may be TRBD1 (5 bases). The CDR3 is made up of 13 amino acids. Germline V lookup: CDR1 SEHNR, CDR2 FQNEAQ (reference sequence). V was trimmed by 1 base and J by 4 bases, leaving 7 bases between them. DNA of the CDR3: TGTGCCAGCAGCTTAGAAAGGGGCTATGGCTACACCTTC. It translates to CASSLERGYGYTF.

This clonotype was observed many times. DNA for the CDR3: TGTGCCAGCAGCTTTCGACAGGGGCCAGATACGCAGTATTTT. Translated, it gives CASSFRQGPDTQYF. The V call is TRBV11-2, the J call TRBJ2-3, with 8 bases that match TRBD1. The CDR3 is 14 residues long. CDR1 and CDR2 from the germline V gene are SGHAT and FQNNGV. Germline trimming cut 3 bases from V and 4 bases from J; bases unmatched to any gene: 3.

There are a few counts of this clonotype. The chain combines TRBV2 with TRBJ2-1; 7 bases align to TRBD2. Trimming at V came to 8 bases and at J to 7 bases, leaving 11 bases not matched to a gene. CDR1 and CDR2 (germline): SNHLY, FYNNEI. This CDR3 is 14 amino acids long. In nucleotides, the CDR3 is TGTGCCAGCCAAGCGGGGCCGGGCCAGAATGAGCAGTTCTTC. It yields the protein CASQAGPGQNEQFF.